The 14 T cell receptor beta chains presented below share a single source sample, sequenced in a study of T cell changes during pregnancy in multiple sclerosis. TCRdb's table, derived via immunoSEQ multiplex PCR, lists solely in-frame clones and lacks some. In the table there are more than 30,000 clones, 85% to 95% of which are singletons. The sequences come from CD8+ T cells from peripheral blood mononuclear cells, collected in the third trimester of pregnancy. All receptors come from a female donor with multiple sclerosis, enrolled in a pregnancy study.

This chain links TRBV4-1 with TRBJ1-1, with D uncertain. The V end lost 0 bases, the J end lost 3 bases, and 8 bases lay between the germline ends. Germline CDR1 reads MGHRA; CDR2 reads YSYEKL. The CDR3 is 14 amino acids. The CDR3 nucleotides are TGCGCCAGCAGCCAAGATACAGAACACACTGAAGCTTTCTTT. Its translation is CASSQDTEHTEAFF.

The V gene is TRBV19, the J gene TRBJ2-2, with D tentatively TRBD1 (6 bases). The V gene's germline CDR1 is LNHDA and CDR2 SQIVND (reference sequence). The V gene lost 3 bases and the J gene lost 6 bases, with 17 bases spanning the gap. The length of the CDR3 is 16 residues. CDR3 protein: CASSMVSGEGSGELFF. The DNA of the CDR3 is TGTGCCAGTAGTATGGTCTCAGGGGAAGGCTCCGGGGAGCTGTTTTTT. The whole variable domain, remainder taken from reference TRBV19 and TRBJ2-2, is DGGITQSPKYLFRKEGQNVTLSCEQNLNHDAMYWYRQDPGQGLRLIYYSQIVNDFQKGDIAEGYSVSREKKESFPLTVTSAQKNPTAFYLCASSMVSGEGSGELFFGEGSRLTVL.

The chain has TRBV7-9 and TRBJ2-2; D perhaps matches TRBD2 (6 bases). The CDR3 is 16 amino acids. From germline, CDR1 is SEHNR and CDR2 FQNEAQ (reference sequence). V lost 4 bases and J 6 bases, leaving 18 bases between the germline ends. The CDR3 region is CASSSLLGLAAGELFF. The CDR3 nucleotides are TGTGCCAGCAGCTCCCTTTTGGGACTCGCCGCCGGGGAGCTGTTTTTT.

The chain carries TRBV6-5 and TRBJ2-5; D is ambiguous. CDR1 and CDR2 from the germline V gene are MNHEY and SVGAGI. The V end lost 7 bases, the J end lost 1 base, and 10 bases lay between the germline ends. The CDR3 consists of 13 residues. The CDR3 sequence: CASTSAAQETQYF. CDR3 coding DNA: TGTGCCAGCACCTCGGCGGCCCAAGAGACCCAGTACTTC.

The J gene is TRBJ1-2, the V gene TRBV5-8; D possibly corresponds to TRBD1 (5 bases). The CDR3 totals 15 residues. Looked up from germline, CDR1 is SGHTS and CDR2 is YDEGEE. Trimming cost V 0 bases and J 2 bases, with 11 bases left between them. CDR3 in DNA: TGTGCCAGCAGCTTGGCCGCTGGGGCAAACTATGGCTACACCTTC. Its protein product is CASSLAAGANYGYTF.

The chain recombines TRBV4-1 with TRBJ2-3; D gene uncertain. This CDR3 comprises 13 residues. Germline V gives CDR1 MGHRA, CDR2 YSYEKL. V lost 0 bases and J 3 bases, leaving 4 bases between the germline ends. CDR3 nucleotide sequence: TGCGCCAGCAGCCAAGATCAGACAGATACGCAGTATTTT. Translating gives CASSQDQTDTQYF.

The chain combines TRBV9 with TRBJ2-7, with 7 bases aligning to TRBD1. This CDR3 is 13 amino acids long. In germline, CDR1 is SGDLS, CDR2 YYNGEE. J lost 3 bases, V lost 5 bases, and 5 bases had no gene match. This chain's CDR3 is CASSGDSHYEQYF. CDR3 coding DNA: TGTGCCAGCAGTGGGGACAGCCACTACGAGCAGTACTTC. The full variable domain, rest sourced from reference TRBV9 and TRBJ2-7, is DSGVTQTPKHLITATGQRVTLRCSPRSGDLSVYWYQQSLDQGLQFLIQYYNGEERAKGNILERFSAQQFPDLHSELNLSSLELGDSALYFCASSGDSHYEQYFGPGTRLTVT.

V gene TRBV9 combines with J gene TRBJ2-3; a weak D match, TRBD2 (6 bases). This CDR3 contains 14 residues. Germline CDR1 reads SGDLS; CDR2 reads YYNGEE. Trimming cost V 7 bases and J 2 bases, with 14 bases left between them. The CDR3 region is CASAGAGFTDTQYF. The CDR3 region has the DNA TGTGCCAGCGCGGGCGCGGGATTCACAGATACGCAGTATTTT.

V and J are TRBV27 and TRBJ1-2, with TRBD1 matching over 8 bases. The germline V gene encodes CDR1 MNHEY and CDR2 SMNVEV (reference sequence). This CDR3 comprises 15 residues. With V trimmed by 2 bases and J by 3 bases, 5 bases remained unmatched. The chain's CDR3 is CASSLGQGSYYGYTF. As DNA, the CDR3 is TGTGCCAGCAGTTTAGGACAGGGTTCGTACTATGGCTACACCTTC.

The CDR3 sequence: CASSLPSSYEQYF. Written as DNA, the CDR3 is TGTGCCAGCAGCTTACCGAGCTCCTACGAGCAGTACTTC. The chain joins TRBV5-4 to TRBJ2-7, with D unresolved. CDR3 length: 13 residues. CDR1 and CDR2 from the germline V gene are SGHNT and YYREEE (reference sequence). Between the trimmed V and J ends, which lost 2 bases and 0 bases, there was a span of 6 bases.

The J gene is TRBJ1-2, the V gene TRBV27; TRBD1 aligns across 7 bases. The germline gives CDR1 MNHEY, CDR2 SMNVEV (reference sequence). J was trimmed by 3 bases and V by 6 bases; bases with no gene match: 4. The CDR3 contains 13 residues. CDR3 sequence: CASRPGQHYGYTF. The DNA of the CDR3 is TGTGCCAGCAGACCGGGACAGCACTATGGCTACACCTTC.

The chain joins TRBV13 to TRBJ1-5, with 7 bases matching TRBD1. This CDR3 spans 14 amino acids. Unmatched junction bases numbered 3, after V lost 0 bases and J lost 7 bases. Per germline, CDR1 PRHDT and CDR2 FYEKMQ (reference sequence). In DNA form, the CDR3 reads TGTGCCAGCAGCTTAGGGGGACAGAAGCAGCCCCAGCATTTT. Translation: CASSLGGQKQPQHF.

This chain connects TRBV27 to TRBJ2-1; TRBD2 agrees at 10 bases. From germline, CDR1 is MNHEY and CDR2 SMNVEV (reference sequence). The CDR3 totals 15 residues. V lost 6 bases and J lost 7; bases outside the gene matches: 9. The CDR3 DNA reads TGTGCCAGCAGCTTGATAGCGGGGGGTTCAAATGAGCAGTTCTTC. It yields the protein CASSLIAGGSNEQFF.

The V gene is TRBV2, the J gene TRBJ1-1; the D is unclear. This CDR3 contains 13 residues. Germline CDR1 SNHLY, CDR2 FYNNEI. V was trimmed by 5 bases and J by 4 bases, leaving 11 bases between them. Written as DNA, the CDR3 is TGTGCCAGCAGTATCCTAGTTGGCACTGAAGCTTTCTTT. Encoded protein: CASSILVGTEAFF.